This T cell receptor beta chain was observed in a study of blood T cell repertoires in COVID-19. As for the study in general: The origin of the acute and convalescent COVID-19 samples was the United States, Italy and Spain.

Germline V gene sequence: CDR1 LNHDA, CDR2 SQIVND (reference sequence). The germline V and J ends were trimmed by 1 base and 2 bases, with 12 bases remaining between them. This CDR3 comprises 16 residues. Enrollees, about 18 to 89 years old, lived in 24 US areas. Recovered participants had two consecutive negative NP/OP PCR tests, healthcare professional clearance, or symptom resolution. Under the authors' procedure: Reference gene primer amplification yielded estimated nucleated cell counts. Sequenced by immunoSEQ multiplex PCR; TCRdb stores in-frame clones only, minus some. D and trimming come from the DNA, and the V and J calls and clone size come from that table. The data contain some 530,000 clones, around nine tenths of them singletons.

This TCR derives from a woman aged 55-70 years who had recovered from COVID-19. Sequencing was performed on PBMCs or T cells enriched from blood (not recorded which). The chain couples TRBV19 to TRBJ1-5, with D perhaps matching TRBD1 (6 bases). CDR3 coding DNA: TGTGCCAGTAGTATAGCCTTTCGGACAGGCAATCAGCCCCAGCATTTT. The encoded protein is CASSIAFRTGNQPQHF.